Listed here is a single T cell receptor beta chain. Its specificity is not known. These data belong to a study of CD8+ T cells in alopecia areata. On the study more broadly: Treatment of the treated patients consisted of oral tofacitinib, 5 to 10 mg twice daily.

RNA extraction was followed by reverse transcription into cDNA, which acted as the sequencing template. Profiled with immunoSEQ multiplex PCR; TCRdb holds only in-frame clones, not every one. Of 170,000 or so clones listed, under 70% are singletons. The treatment: oral pan-JAK inhibitor, 5-10 mg twice daily. Obtained from alopecia areata patients were lesional scalp punch biopsies along with peripheral blood. The germline V gene encodes CDR1 SEHNR and CDR2 FQNEAQ (reference sequence). The CDR3 has 13 amino acids. The V segment lost 7 bases and the J segment 4 bases; nucleotides outside the gene matches: 5. Broader study findings: Mouse data revealed clearer TCR sharing than patient data did, a gap possibly tied to HLA. Scalp clonality dropped significantly under tofacitinib, as did expanded CD8+ top-100 clones.

The gene calls are TRBV7-9 and TRBJ1-1, with 8 bases aligning to TRBD1. This sequence originates from a human donor with alopecia areata. The sample was CD4+ T cells sorted from blood, taken at week 4, from a patient treated with tofacitinib. This CDR3 reads CASTRQGTTEAFF. The CDR3 region has the DNA TGTGCCAGCACCCGACAGGGGACCACTGAAGCTTTCTTT.